The next 18 T cell receptor beta chains were all read from a single sample in a study of blood T cell repertoires in COVID-19. Only in-frame clones appear in the TCRdb table, and some are missing; sequencing was by immunoSEQ multiplex PCR. Found here are hundreds of thousands of clones, 88% of them singletons; the top ten hold around 0.92%. Material for sequencing was PBMCs or T cells enriched from blood (not recorded which). The receptors stem from a woman in her thirties who had recovered from COVID-19.

This chain links TRBV3-1 (or the pseudogene TRBV3-2) with TRBJ2-7, with TRBD2 identical over 10 bases. The CDR3 sequence is 21 residues long. Losses at the gene ends were 0 bases for V and 5 bases for J; bases not matched to a gene: 22. The germline V gene encodes CDR1 LGHDT and CDR2 YNNKEL (reference sequence). This CDR3 is CASSQEGWLGASGSRRNEQYF. As DNA, the CDR3 is TGTGCCAGCAGCCAAGAAGGCTGGCTTGGGGCTAGCGGGAGTCGGAGGAACGAGCAGTACTTC.

The CDR3 coding sequence is TGTGCCAGCAGCTTAACGAGAGGGACTGAAGCTTTCTTT. This encodes CASSLTRGTEAFF. The J gene is TRBJ1-1, the V gene TRBV7-6; no reliable D call. The V end lost 2 bases, the J end lost 5 bases, and 9 bases lay between the germline ends. The CDR3 runs to 13 residues. The germline CDR1 and CDR2 sequences are SGHVS and FNYEAQ.

Only one count was recorded for this clone. The chain employs TRBV11-2 and TRBJ2-7; 7 bases are a match to TRBD1. The CDR3 spans 15 residues. Germline CDR1 is SGHAT and CDR2 is FQNNGV. The V gene end was trimmed by 1 base and the J gene end by 7 bases; junction bases not matched to a gene: 10. CDR3 DNA sequence: TGTGCCAGCAGCTTAGTGGCAGGGGGTGGGGGAGAGCAGTACTTC. Its translation is CASSLVAGGGGEQYF.

The chain links TRBV6-5 to TRBJ1-2; D is unclear. The germline V gene has CDR1 MNHEY and CDR2 SVGAGI. This CDR3 contains 15 residues. Trimming cost V 0 bases and J 2 bases, with 10 bases left between them. In DNA, the CDR3 is TGTGCCAGCAGTTACTCAGCGTCGGTGAACTATGGCTACACCTTC. Its translation is CASSYSASVNYGYTF.

Written as DNA, the CDR3 is TGTGCCAGCAGCTTCACGGGGAGTTCCTATAATTCACCCCTCCACTTT. Residues: CASSFTGSSYNSPLHF. The J gene is TRBJ1-6, the V gene TRBV11-2; D is uncertain. The V and J ends lost 3 bases and 1 base respectively, with 10 bases between them. The CDR3 is made up of 16 amino acids. Germline V CDR1 and CDR2: SGHAT, FQNNGV.

The chain couples TRBV6-1 to TRBJ1-6, with D perhaps TRBD1 (5 bases). V was pared by 1 base and J by 4 bases, with 14 bases between. CDR1 and CDR2 (germline): MNHNS, SASEGT. The CDR3 extends over 17 amino acids. This CDR3 reads CASSEELGAGYNSPLHF. CDR3 bases: TGTGCCAGCAGTGAAGAGTTAGGGGCAGGGTATAATTCACCCCTCCACTTT.

The V and J genes are TRBV19 and TRBJ1-2; no clear D. The CDR3 totals 13 residues. CDR1 and CDR2 (germline): LNHDA, SQIVND (reference sequence). V was clipped by 2 bases and J by 5 bases, with 9 bases between them. The CDR3 reads CASSIISKYGYTF. The CDR3 nucleotides are TGTGCCAGTAGTATAATCAGTAAGTATGGCTACACCTTC.

In the case of this clone: The sample has other DNA sequences that encode this CDR3 too. The CDR3 DNA sequence: TGTGCCAGCAGTTCCAAAGATACGCAGTATTTT. Its protein product is CASSSKDTQYF. The V and J genes are TRBV12-3 or TRBV12-4 and TRBJ2-3; D not certain. V was cut by 4 bases and J by 5 bases, with 4 bases left in between. CDR3 length: 11 residues.

The chain uses TRBV6-5 and TRBJ2-7; 8 bases align to TRBD1. Germline V lookup: CDR1 MNHEY, CDR2 SVGAGI. The CDR3 length is 14 residues. V shed 5 bases and J 2 bases; nucleotides not matched to a gene: 5. CDR3 protein: CASSTGTGPYEQYF. CDR3 coding DNA: TGTGCCAGCAGTACCGGGACAGGCCCCTACGAGCAGTACTTC.

This clone was counted a single time. V gene TRBV5-4 combines with J gene TRBJ1-6; 12 bases fit TRBD1. CDR1 and CDR2 (germline): SGHNT, YYREEE (reference sequence). The CDR3 has 16 amino acids. V lost 2 bases, J lost 14 bases, and 11 bases stayed unmatched. The CDR3 coding sequence is TGTGCCAGCAGCTTAAAGGAGGGGGGACAGGGGGCCGCCCTCCACTTT. Translating it yields CASSLKEGGQGAALHF. The complete variable domain, with remaining parts taken from reference TRBV5-4 and TRBJ1-6, reads ETGVTQSPTHLIKTRGQQVTLRCSSQSGHNTVSWYQQALGQGPQFIFQYYREEENGRGNFPPRFSGLQFPNYSSELNVNALELDDSALYLCASSLKEGGQGAALHFGNGTRLTVT.

CDR3 sequence: CASKRQGGSGELFF. The CDR3 DNA reads as TGTGCCAGCAAACGACAGGGGGGGTCCGGGGAGCTGTTTTTT. V is TRBV27 and J is TRBJ2-2, with 9 bases fitting TRBD1. This CDR3 is 14 amino acids long. V lost 7 bases and J lost 6; bases outside the gene matches: 6. CDR1 MNHEY and CDR2 SMNVEV come from the germline V gene (reference sequence).

This chain connects TRBV3-1 (or the pseudogene TRBV3-2) to TRBJ1-2, with D perhaps matching TRBD1 (5 bases). Trimming pared 4 bases from V and 0 bases from J, leaving 9 bases between. This CDR3 has 14 amino acids. Germline V CDR1 and CDR2: LGHDT, YNNKEL (reference sequence). The CDR3 coding sequence is TGTGCCAGCAGCCTAACGACAGCTAACTATGGCTACACCTTC. Translation: CASSLTTANYGYTF.

The rearrangement joins TRBV18 to TRBJ1-6, with D maybe TRBD1 (5 bases). The CDR3 totals 15 residues. CDR1 is KGHSH, CDR2 LQKENI, per germline. Trimming took 3 bases from V and 4 from J, leaving 10 bases between them. This CDR3 reads CASSPLGGYNSPLHF. The CDR3 DNA reads as TGTGCCAGCTCACCCCTGGGGGGGTATAATTCACCCCTCCACTTT.

This chain connects TRBV11-1 to TRBJ2-2; 8 bases align to TRBD1. Germline lookup yields CDR1 SGHAT and CDR2 FQDESV (reference sequence). Unmatched junction bases numbered 7, after V lost 5 bases and J lost 2 bases. The CDR3 spans 16 residues. The CDR3 nucleotides are TGTGCCAGCAGCCCACGGACAGGGACTAACACCGGGGAGCTGTTTTTT. Translating gives CASSPRTGTNTGELFF. Drawing the rest from reference TRBV11-1 and TRBJ2-2, the complete variable domain is EAEVAQSPRYKITEKSQAVAFWCDPISGHATLYWYRQILGQGPELLVQFQDESVVDDSQLPKDRFSAERLKGVDSTLKIQPAELGDSAMYLCASSPRTGTNTGELFFGEGSRLTVL.

V is TRBV7-7 and J is TRBJ2-5; unclear D gene. Trimming cost V 5 bases and J 1 base, with 8 bases left between them. The CDR3 loop spans 13 amino acids. Germline loops: CDR1 SSHAT, CDR2 FNYEAQ (reference sequence). In nucleotides, the CDR3 is TGTGCCAGCAGCCGCGCCCTCCAAGAGACCCAGTACTTC. This encodes CASSRALQETQYF. The whole variable domain, remainder taken from reference TRBV7-7 and TRBJ2-5, is GAGVSQSPRYKVTKRGQDVTLRCDPISSHATLYWYQQALGQGPEFLTYFNYEAQPDKSGLPSDRFSAERPEGSISTLTIQRTEQRDSAMYRCASSRALQETQYFGPGTRLLVL.

The V gene is TRBV5-1, the J gene TRBJ1-6; no reliable D call. The V gene's germline CDR1 is SGHRS and CDR2 YFSETQ. V lost 0 bases and J lost 9, with 13 bases in between. The length of the CDR3 is 15 residues. CDR3 DNA sequence: TGCGCCAGCAGCTTGGAGGCGGAGGCAAGTTCACCCCTCCACTTT. Translation gives CASSLEAEASSPLHF.

The chain is built from TRBV5-1 and TRBJ2-5, with 9 bases that match TRBD1. This CDR3 region has 15 residues. The germline gives CDR1 SGHRS, CDR2 YFSETQ. Trimming removed 4 bases from V and 7 bases from J; junction bases left unmatched: 11. The CDR3, as DNA: TGCGCCAGCAGCCAGGGGACAGGGCCGGTGGGGACCCAGTACTTC. This codes for CASSQGTGPVGTQYF.

V gene TRBV4-3 combines with J gene TRBJ2-3; D uncertain. V lost 3 bases to trimming and J lost 2 bases, with 15 bases between them. CDR3 length: 16 amino acids. Per germline, CDR1 LGHNA and CDR2 YSLEER. The CDR3 spells CASSQEFGALTDTQYF. CDR3 bases: TGCGCCAGCAGCCAGGAGTTTGGCGCCCTCACAGATACGCAGTATTTT.